This entry lists 18 T cell receptor beta chains sequenced from one sample in a study of Graves' ophthalmopathy and Graves' hyperthyroidism. The authors amplified TCR beta CDR3 regions from RNA transcripts. The first round was an RT-PCR with HTBI primers, and the second round was a multiplex PCR. Via MiXCR, TCRdb re-called the multiplex PCR reads, giving one row per CDR3 protein. The data contain 210,000 or so distinct CDR3 sequences, over 25% of them singletons. Sequencing was performed on peripheral blood. The receptors derive from a man between 50 and 59 years old with Graves' ophthalmopathy.

This clonotype occurred many times. The chain employs TRBV15 and TRBJ1-3; D is unclear. The CDR3 is 17 residues long. V was trimmed by 1 base and J by 2 bases, leaving 15 bases between them. The germline CDR1 and CDR2 sequences are LNHNV and YYDKDF (reference sequence). CDR3 sequence (DNA): TGTGCCACCAGCAGAGCGGGCAGGCCAAACCCTGGAAACACCATATATTTT. Amino acids: CATSRAGRPNPGNTIYF.

This clonotype was observed at least ten times. The V call is TRBV7-2, the J call TRBJ1-5, with 7 nucleotides matching TRBD1. V shed 0 bases and J 7 bases; nucleotides not matched to a gene: 6. Germline V gene sequence: CDR1 SGHTA, CDR2 FQGNSA. The length of the CDR3 is 15 residues. This CDR3 is CASSLAPTGLQPQHF. The CDR3, as DNA: TGTGCCAGCAGCTTAGCCCCGACAGGGCTCCAGCCCCAGCATTTT.

This clonotype occurred many times. The chain links TRBV10-1 to TRBJ2-5, with 14 positions matching TRBD2. The V gene end was trimmed by 3 bases and the J gene end by 2 bases; junction bases not matched to a gene: 8. Germline V gene sequence: CDR1 WNHNN, CDR2 SYGVQD (reference sequence). The CDR3 contains 18 residues. This CDR3 reads CASSEAGTSGSWQETQYF. The CDR3 DNA reads as TGCGCCAGCAGTGAAGCCGGGACTAGCGGGAGCTGGCAAGAGACCCAGTACTTC.

This clonotype has at least ten counts. V usage is TRBV2 and J usage is TRBJ2-4; no definite D call. Deletions cut 8 bases from V and 1 base from J, with 12 bases between. There are 14 residues in the CDR3. Germline lookup yields CDR1 SNHLY and CDR2 FYNNEI. The CDR3 nucleotides read TGTGCCAGCTCCGAGGATTATGCCAAAAACATTCAGTACTTC. Translated, it gives CASSEDYAKNIQYF.

In this sample, this clonotype turned up many times. CDR3 loop: CANDKTGGGNTIYF. The DNA for the CDR3 is TGTGCCAACGATAAGACAGGGGGTGGAAACACCATATATTTT. The J gene is TRBJ1-3, the V gene TRBV12-3 or TRBV12-4, with 9 bases aligning to TRBD1. CDR3 length: 14 residues. V lost 10 bases and J lost 3; bases outside the gene matches: 7.

A single count supports this clonotype. The chain uses TRBV11-2 and TRBJ2-5, with TRBD2 identical over 7 bases. The CDR3 is 15 residues long. The junction had 6 bases not matched to a gene; V was cut back by 5 bases and J by 0 bases. CDR1 SGHAT and CDR2 FQNNGV come from the germline V gene. DNA for the CDR3: TGTGCCAGCAGCCCCGGGGAGGGGTACCAAGAGACCCAGTACTTC. Residues: CASSPGEGYQETQYF.

CDR3 amino acids: CASSYFAGDQETQYF. Written as DNA, the CDR3 is TGTGCCAGCAGTTACTTCGCCGGGGACCAAGAGACCCAGTACTTC. V and J are TRBV6-5 and TRBJ2-5, with a weak D call TRBD2 (5 bases). The germline CDR1 and CDR2 sequences are MNHEY and SVGAGI. The V and J ends lost 1 base and 0 bases respectively, with 9 bases between them. CDR3 size: 15 residues.

This clonotype was recorded many times. The chain is built from TRBV18 and TRBJ1-5; D perhaps matches TRBD1 (5 bases). There are 13 residues in the CDR3. Germline V gives CDR1 KGHSH, CDR2 LQKENI. Deletions cut 6 bases from V and 3 bases from J, with 9 bases between. The CDR3 here is CASSRDDNQPQHF. CDR3 coding DNA: TGTGCCAGCTCCCGGGACGACAATCAGCCCCAGCATTTT.

The chain employs TRBV27 and TRBJ1-1; 10 positions agree with TRBD1. The V gene's germline CDR1 is MNHEY and CDR2 SMNVEV (reference sequence). The CDR3 has 14 residues. With V trimmed by 5 bases and J by 5 bases, 5 bases remained unmatched. The CDR3: CASSAGTGVTEAFF. The DNA of the CDR3 is TGTGCCAGCAGTGCCGGGACAGGGGTTACTGAAGCTTTCTTT.

The chain joins TRBV12-3 or TRBV12-4 to TRBJ2-7; 9 bases map to TRBD2. V shed 6 bases, J shed 2 bases, and the junction held 5 bases outside the gene matches. CDR3 length: 14 residues. The CDR3 sequence is CASSQAGGAYEQYF. In DNA form, the CDR3 reads TGTGCCAGCAGCCAGGCGGGAGGGGCCTACGAGCAGTACTTC.

V gene TRBV4-2 combines with J gene TRBJ2-5; unclear D gene. Germline CDR1 LGHNA, CDR2 YNFKEQ. CDR3 size: 14 residues. The ends were cut back, 6 bases at V and 1 base at J, with 12 bases in the middle. Written as DNA, the CDR3 is TGTGCCAGCAGTTTCTCTGGCCCCCAAGAGACCCAGTACTTC. Residues: CASSFSGPQETQYF.

The rearrangement uses TRBV12-3 or TRBV12-4 and TRBJ2-2; 12 positions agree with TRBD2. J lost 4 bases, V lost 2 bases, and 5 bases had no gene match. This CDR3 comprises 17 residues. CDR3 sequence (DNA): TGTGCCAGCAGTTTATCGACTAGCGGGAGATTCACCGGGGAGCTGTTTTTT. Protein: CASSLSTSGRFTGELFF.

This clonotype came up many times. The chain carries TRBV30 and TRBJ1-3; D call uncertain. This CDR3 has 15 residues. Trimming left V 2 bases short and J 2 bases short, with 13 bases between. Germline CDR1 is GTSNPN and CDR2 is SVGIG (reference sequence). The CDR3 protein is CAWSIGYGAGNTIYF. CDR3 nucleotides: TGTGCCTGGAGTATCGGTTATGGGGCTGGAAACACCATATATTTT.

This clonotype was seen at least ten times. The CDR3 sequence is CASSPGTGLSNYGYTF. The CDR3 DNA reads as TGTGCCAGCTCACCCGGGACAGGACTTTCTAACTATGGCTACACCTTC. The chain links TRBV18 to TRBJ1-2; 8 nucleotides agree with TRBD1. Germline CDR1 reads KGHSH; CDR2 reads LQKENI. This CDR3 is 16 amino acids long. After removal of 3 bases from V and 0 bases from J, the junction contained 6 bases not matched to a gene. Looking up the rest from reference TRBV18 and TRBJ1-2 gives the full variable domain: NAGVMQNPRHLVRRRGQEARLRCSPMKGHSHVYWYRQLPEEGLKFMVYLQKENIIDESGMPKERFSAEFPKEGPSILRIQQVVRGDSAAYFCASSPGTGLSNYGYTFGSGTRLTVV.

This clonotype has a count of ten or more. This chain uses TRBV28 with TRBJ2-7; 9 positions match TRBD1. The germline CDR1 and CDR2 sequences are MDHEN and SYDVKM. V was clipped by 6 bases and J by 4 bases; unmatched bases: 10. CDR3 length: 15 amino acids. The CDR3 is CASSFPDRGIYEQYF. In nucleotides, the CDR3 is TGTGCCAGCAGCTTCCCGGACAGGGGCATTTACGAGCAGTACTTC.

This clonotype showed up many times. V usage is TRBV29-1 and J usage is TRBJ2-7, with D unresolved. Per the germline V gene, CDR1 is SQVTM and CDR2 is ANQGSEA. Trimming shortened V by 0 bases and J by 3 bases, and 3 bases separated the two germline ends. There are 11 residues in the CDR3. CDR3 in amino acids: CSVEEGYEQYF. The CDR3, as DNA: TGCAGCGTTGAAGAAGGCTACGAGCAGTACTTC.

The CDR3 nucleotides read TGTGCCACCAGTGAACACGGAGGCTACGAGACCCAGTACTTC. Translation: CATSEHGGYETQYF. The V call is TRBV24-1, the J call TRBJ2-5; D perhaps matches TRBD2 (5 bases). CDR1 KGHDR and CDR2 SFDVKD come from the germline V gene. The CDR3 totals 14 residues. Trimming took off 4 bases at V and 5 bases at J, with 13 bases between the two ends.

Only a few counts were recorded for this clonotype. J is TRBJ2-7 and V is TRBV6-1, with 10 bases fitting TRBD2. The CDR3 sequence is 14 residues long. CDR1 and CDR2 from the germline V gene are MNHNS and SASEGT. The J segment lost 2 bases and the V segment lost 6 bases, leaving 4 bases of the junction unmatched. In nucleotides, the CDR3 is TGTGCCAGCAGCAATAGCGGGGGGACCTACGAGCAGTACTTC. Residues: CASSNSGGTYEQYF.